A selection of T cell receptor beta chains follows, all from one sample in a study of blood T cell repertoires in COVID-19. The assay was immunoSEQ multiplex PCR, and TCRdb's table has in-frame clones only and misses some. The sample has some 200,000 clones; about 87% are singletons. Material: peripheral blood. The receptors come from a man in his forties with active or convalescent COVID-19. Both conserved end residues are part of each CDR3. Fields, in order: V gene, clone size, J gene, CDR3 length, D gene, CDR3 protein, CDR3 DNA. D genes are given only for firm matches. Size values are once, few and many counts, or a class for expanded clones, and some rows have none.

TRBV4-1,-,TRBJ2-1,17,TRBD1,CASSQGPAGQGNNEQFF,TGCGCCAGCAGCCAAGGTCCCGCCGGACAGGGGAACAATGAGCAGTTCTTC
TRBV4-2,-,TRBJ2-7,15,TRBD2,CASSRPAGGPNEQYF,TGTGCCAGCAGCCGCCCAGCGGGGGGGCCTAACGAGCAGTACTTC
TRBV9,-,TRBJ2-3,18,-,CASMTPLPRCRSKDTQYF,TGTGCCAGCATGACCCCCCTACCCAGGTGCAGGTCCAAAGATACGCAGTATTTT
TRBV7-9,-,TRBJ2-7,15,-,CASSLGGPLSYEQYF,TGTGCCAGCAGCTTAGGGGGGCCCCTCTCCTACGAGCAGTACTTC
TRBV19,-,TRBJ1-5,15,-,CASSIGGYGDQPQHF,TGTGCCAGTAGTATTGGAGGGTACGGTGATCAGCCCCAGCATTTT
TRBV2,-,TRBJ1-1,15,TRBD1,CASSGGTGMNTEAFF,TGTGCCAGCAGTGGGGGGACAGGGATGAACACTGAAGCTTTCTTT
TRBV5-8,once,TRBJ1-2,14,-,CASSLKDSSYGYTF,TGTGCCAGCAGCTTGAAAGACAGCTCCTATGGCTACACCTTC
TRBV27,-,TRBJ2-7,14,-,CASSHPGASYEQYF,TGTGCCAGCAGTCATCCGGGAGCTTCCTACGAGCAGTACTTC
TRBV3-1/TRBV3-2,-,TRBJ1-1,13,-,CASSRGQPTEAFF,TGTGCCAGCAGCCGAGGACAGCCCACTGAAGCTTTCTTT
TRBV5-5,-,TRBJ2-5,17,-,CASSPLSTSGWQETQYF,TGTGCCAGCAGCCCGCTCTCGACTAGTGGATGGCAAGAGACCCAGTACTTC
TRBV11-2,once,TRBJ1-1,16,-,CASSWGGGQMNTEAFF,TGTGCCAGCAGCTGGGGGGGAGGTCAGATGAACACTGAAGCTTTCTTT
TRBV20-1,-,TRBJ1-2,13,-,CSASAPRNYGYTF,TGCAGTGCTAGTGCCCCACGGAACTATGGCTACACCTTC
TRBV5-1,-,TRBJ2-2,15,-,CASSRTQVGPGELFF,TGCGCCAGCAGCCGAACCCAGGTCGGTCCCGGGGAGCTGTTTTTT
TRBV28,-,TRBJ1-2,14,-,CASQGGQQNYGYTF,TGTGCCTCCCAAGGAGGGCAGCAAAACTATGGCTACACCTTC
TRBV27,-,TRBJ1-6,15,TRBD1,CASSFETGIHSPLHF,TGTGCCAGCAGTTTCGAGACAGGGATTCATTCACCCCTCCACTTT
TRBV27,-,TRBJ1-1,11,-,CASPHSGEAFF,TGTGCCAGCCCTCACAGCGGGGAAGCTTTCTTT
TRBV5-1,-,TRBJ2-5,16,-,CASSLNVGGPQETQYF,TGCGCCAGCAGCTTGAACGTGGGGGGGCCCCAAGAGACCCAGTACTTC
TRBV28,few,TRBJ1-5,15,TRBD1,CASSSGQGNNQPQHF,TGTGCCAGCAGTTCGGGACAGGGCAACAATCAGCCCCAGCATTTT
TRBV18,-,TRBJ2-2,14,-,CASSPGLNTGELFF,TGTGCCAGCTCACCAGGGCTTAACACCGGGGAGCTGTTTTTT
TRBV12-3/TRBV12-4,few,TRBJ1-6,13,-,CASSFDRTSPLHF,TGTGCCAGCAGTTTTGACAGGACGTCACCCCTCCACTTT
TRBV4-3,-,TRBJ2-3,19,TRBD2,CASSSTTSGGAPRADTQYF,TGCGCCAGCAGCTCTACTACTAGCGGGGGGGCCCCTCGCGCAGATACGCAGTATTTT
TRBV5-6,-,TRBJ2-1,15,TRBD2,CASSLSGGAHYEQFF,TGTGCCAGCAGCCTTAGCGGGGGGGCCCATTATGAGCAGTTCTTC
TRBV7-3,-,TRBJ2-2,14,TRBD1,CASSQTGSTGELFF,TGTGCCAGCAGCCAGACAGGGAGCACCGGGGAGCTGTTTTTT
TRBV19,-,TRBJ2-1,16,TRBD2,CASSPLAGSSYNEQFF,TGTGCCAGTAGTCCCCTAGCGGGGAGCTCCTACAATGAGCAGTTCTTC
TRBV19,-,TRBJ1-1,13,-,CASNWGGGLETFF,TGTGCCAGTAACTGGGGGGGCGGATTGGAAACTTTCTTT
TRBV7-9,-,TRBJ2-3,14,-,CASSLEKRTDTQYF,TGTGCCAGCAGCTTAGAGAAGCGTACAGATACGCAGTATTTT
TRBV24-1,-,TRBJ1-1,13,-,CATQGFGGTEAFF,TGTGCCACCCAAGGATTCGGGGGGACTGAAGCTTTCTTT
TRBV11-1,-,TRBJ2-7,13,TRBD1,CASSDRGTYEQYF,TGTGCCAGCAGCGACAGGGGCACCTACGAGCAGTACTTC
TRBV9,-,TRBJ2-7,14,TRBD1,CASSSGQGIYEQYF,TGTGCCAGCAGCTCTGGACAGGGGATCTACGAGCAGTACTTC
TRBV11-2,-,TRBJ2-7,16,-,CASSLGIDSNTYEQYF,TGTGCCAGCAGCTTAGGAATCGACAGTAACACCTACGAGCAGTACTTC
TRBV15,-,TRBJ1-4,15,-,CATSRVPGINEKLFF,TGTGCCACCAGCAGAGTCCCAGGGATTAATGAAAAACTGTTTTTT
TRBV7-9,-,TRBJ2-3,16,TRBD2,CASSRNSGGASDTQYF,TGTGCCAGCAGCCGAAATAGCGGGGGGGCCTCAGATACGCAGTATTTT
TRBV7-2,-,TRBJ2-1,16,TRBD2,CASSFRGGGQYNEQFF,TGTGCCAGCAGCTTCCGGGGCGGGGGGCAATACAATGAGCAGTTCTTC
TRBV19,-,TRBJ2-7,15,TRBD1,CASSTQGANSYEQYF,TGTGCCAGTAGTACACAGGGGGCGAACTCCTACGAGCAGTACTTC